What follows are 19 T cell receptor beta chains derived from one specimen sequenced in a study of early stage breast cancer tumors. Data came from immunoSEQ multiplex PCR; TCRdb stores just in-frame clones and leaves some out. This sample yields 20,000 to 25,000 clones, of which more than 75% are seen a single time; roughly a quarter belongs to the top ten. Sequenced: blood. Receptors were obtained from a person in their sixties or seventies with breast cancer.

This rearrangement joins TRBV5-1 to TRBJ2-4; no definite D call. V dropped 3 bases and J dropped 2 bases, with 12 bases sitting between them. Germline loops: CDR1 SGHRS, CDR2 YFSETQ. This CDR3 has 15 residues. As DNA, the CDR3 is TGCGCCAGCAGCTCCACGGAACTGTCCAAAAACATTCAGTACTTC. Residues: CASSSTELSKNIQYF.

The chain employs TRBV5-6 and TRBJ2-3; D possibly uses TRBD1 or TRBD2 (6 bases each). CDR1 and CDR2 from the germline V gene are SGHDT and YYEEEE. This CDR3 contains 14 residues. Trimming removed 2 bases at V and 4 bases at J, with 11 bases between. The CDR3 sequence: CASSFSGGPDTQYF. For the CDR3, the DNA is TGTGCCAGCAGCTTTAGTGGGGGGCCAGATACGCAGTATTTT.

The chain carries TRBV6-1 and TRBJ2-1; D uncertain. This CDR3 region has 12 residues. Trimming removed 0 bases at V and 5 bases at J, with 2 bases between. CDR1 is MNHNS and CDR2 is SASEGT in the germline V gene. CDR3 protein: CASSEAHNEQFF. The CDR3 DNA follows: TGTGCCAGCAGTGAAGCGCACAATGAGCAGTTCTTC.

The rearrangement joins TRBV4-2 to TRBJ2-3; 9 bases are a match to TRBD1. The V gene end was trimmed by 1 base and the J gene end by 5 bases; junction bases not matched to a gene: 4. This CDR3 has 15 residues. In germline, CDR1 is LGHNA, CDR2 YNFKEQ. The CDR3 is CASSQGDRVGDTQYF. The CDR3 DNA reads TGTGCCAGCAGCCAAGGGGACAGGGTAGGAGATACGCAGTATTTT.

The chain joins TRBV6-5 to TRBJ1-2; D possibly corresponds to TRBD1 (5 bases). CDR3 length: 13 amino acids. V dropped 10 bases and J dropped 5 bases, with 17 bases sitting between them. Per the germline V gene, CDR1 is MNHEY and CDR2 is SVGAGI. CDR3 bases: TGTGCCACCAGGGATCTAGGTTCTTATGGCTACACCTTC. It translates to CATRDLGSYGYTF.

The gene calls are TRBV29-1 and TRBJ1-4, with D possibly being TRBD1 (5 bases). Germline assignment: CDR1 SQVTM and CDR2 ANQGSEA. The length of the CDR3 is 12 residues. As DNA, the CDR3 is TGCAGTGTGTTAGGGGTGGGTGAAAAACTGTTTTTT. This sequence encodes CSVLGVGEKLFF.

For this clone: One junction end does not reproduce the germline sequence, and a read error may be involved. V is TRBV7-7 and J is TRBJ2-1, with D perhaps TRBD1 or TRBD2 (6 bases each). The length of the CDR3 is 15 residues. CDR1 SSHAT and CDR2 FNYEAQ come from the germline V gene (reference sequence). Written as DNA, the CDR3 is TGTGCTAGCAGCTTAGATTGGGGGGCAGCGAATGAGCAGTTCTTC. It specifies CASSLDWGAANEQFF. The variable domain in full, completed from reference TRBV7-7 and TRBJ2-1, reads GAGVSQSPRYKVTKRGQDVTLRCDPISSHATLYWYQQALGQGPEFLTYFNYEAQPDKSGLPSDRFSAERPEGSISTLTIQRTEQRDSAMYRCASSLDWGAANEQFFGPGTRLTVL.

The chain carries TRBV5-4 and TRBJ2-7; 7 bases are shared with TRBD1. Trimming removed 3 bases from V and 3 bases from J; junction bases left unmatched: 6. The CDR3 length is 14 residues. CDR1 and CDR2 (germline): SGHNT, YYREEE (reference sequence). CDR3 region: CASSYGQAFYEQYF. CDR3 DNA: TGTGCCAGCAGCTACGGACAGGCGTTCTACGAGCAGTACTTC.

This chain joins TRBV9 and TRBJ1-1, with D perhaps matching TRBD1 (6 bases). Germline V gene sequence: CDR1 SGDLS, CDR2 YYNGEE. This CDR3 contains 15 residues. Trimming removed 3 bases from V and 3 bases from J, with 15 bases in between. This CDR3 reads CASSARPYRDTEAFF. In DNA, the CDR3 is TGTGCCAGCAGCGCCCGGCCTTACAGGGACACTGAAGCTTTCTTT. The variable domain in full, with the rest retrieved from reference TRBV9 and TRBJ1-1, is DSGVTQTPKHLITATGQRVTLRCSPRSGDLSVYWYQQSLDQGLQFLIQYYNGEERAKGNILERFSAQQFPDLHSELNLSSLELGDSALYFCASSARPYRDTEAFFGQGTRLTVV.

This chain uses TRBV5-5 with TRBJ1-5; a possible D gene is TRBD1 (5 bases). The V gene's germline CDR1 is SGHKS and CDR2 YYEKEE (reference sequence). Trimming removed 0 bases from V and 0 bases from J, with 13 bases in between. CDR3 length: 17 amino acids. The CDR3 sequence is CASSLDTGVYSNQPQHF. CDR3 in DNA: TGTGCCAGCAGCTTGGATACGGGGGTCTATAGCAATCAGCCCCAGCATTTT.

The chain carries TRBV19 and TRBJ1-1; D call uncertain. Per germline, CDR1 LNHDA and CDR2 SQIVND (reference sequence). V was shortened by 1 base and J by 2 bases, with 14 bases between the two germline ends. This CDR3 is 16 amino acids long. The CDR3 loop reads CASSIAGAGSNTEAFF. The CDR3 DNA follows: TGTGCCAGTAGTATAGCAGGTGCAGGATCCAACACTGAAGCTTTCTTT.

The chain links TRBV12-5 to TRBJ2-3, with D possibly matching TRBD2 (6 bases). Trimming cost V 4 bases and J 3 bases, with 11 bases left between them. Germline-derived CDR1 and CDR2 are LGHNT and FRNRAP. This CDR3 is built from 14 residues. The CDR3 here is CASGSEGQTDTQYF. CDR3 DNA sequence: TGTGCTAGTGGTTCGGAGGGCCAGACAGATACGCAGTATTTT.

This chain links TRBV5-1 with TRBJ2-6, with 10 bases fitting TRBD1. Trimming removed 4 bases from V and 1 base from J; junction bases left unmatched: 5. Germline V lookup: CDR1 SGHRS, CDR2 YFSETQ. The CDR3 is 17 residues long. The CDR3 loop reads CASSAGTGVSGANVLTF. CDR3 coding DNA: TGCGCCAGCAGCGCCGGGACAGGGGTATCTGGGGCCAACGTCCTGACTTTC.

The V call is TRBV5-1, the J call TRBJ1-1; no firm D call. The V end was cut by 3 bases, the J end by 6 bases, with 18 bases between. The CDR3 length is 15 residues. The V gene's germline CDR1 is SGHRS and CDR2 YFSETQ. CDR3 in DNA: TGCGCCAGCAGCTCGGAAGGCTATCCCGGGGCTGAAGCTTTCTTT. The encoded protein is CASSSEGYPGAEAFF. Full variable domain (outside the CDR3, taken from reference TRBV5-1 and TRBJ1-1): KAGVTQTPRYLIKTRGQQVTLSCSPISGHRSVSWYQQTPGQGLQFLFEYFSETQRNKGNFPGRFSGRQFSNSRSEMNVSTLELGDSALYLCASSSEGYPGAEAFFGQGTRLTVV.

The chain links TRBV9 to TRBJ1-3; no definite D call. Germline CDR1 and CDR2: SGDLS and YYNGEE. The V end was cut by 2 bases, the J end by 0 bases, with 9 bases between. The CDR3 has 15 residues. This CDR3 reads CASSVGVDSGNTIYF. Written as DNA, the CDR3 is TGTGCCAGCAGCGTTGGGGTCGACTCTGGAAACACCATATATTTT.

The chain joins TRBV5-1 to TRBJ2-1; tentative D call: TRBD2 (5 bases). This CDR3 comprises 15 residues. V was clipped by 4 bases and J by 8 bases, with 19 bases between them. Per germline, CDR1 SGHRS and CDR2 YFSETQ. The CDR3 loop is CASSRGSVSSDEQFF. For the CDR3, the DNA is TGCGCCAGCAGCCGAGGGTCGGTTAGCAGCGATGAGCAGTTCTTC.

The rearrangement links TRBV25-1 to TRBJ1-2, with TRBD1 identical over 7 bases. Germline CDR1 and CDR2: MGHDK and SYGVNS. This CDR3 has 14 residues. J lost 0 bases, V lost 3 bases, and 1 base had no gene match. Written as DNA, the CDR3 is TGTGCCAGCAGTGACAGGGGGTCTAACTATGGCTACACCTTC. It yields the protein CASSDRGSNYGYTF.

The table lists this clone with a count of one. The chain uses TRBV2 and TRBJ1-5; TRBD1 matches 8 bases. The CDR3 covers 13 residues. The germline CDR1 and CDR2 sequences are SNHLY and FYNNEI. V was pared by 6 bases and J by 7 bases, with 5 bases of the junction left unmatched. CDR3 region: CASSGQGGQPQHF. CDR3 DNA sequence: TGTGCCAGCAGCGGACAGGGAGGGCAGCCCCAGCATTTT.

This clone has only a few counts. This chain connects TRBV11-2 to TRBJ2-7; a possible D gene is TRBD1 (5 bases). V dropped 3 bases and J dropped 0 bases, with 9 bases sitting between them. CDR1 and CDR2 from the germline V gene are SGHAT and FQNNGV. This CDR3 has 14 residues. CDR3 bases: TGTGCCAGCAGCTTGGCAGGGCCCTCCTACGAGCAGTACTTC. This codes for CASSLAGPSYEQYF.